This TCR beta chain stems from a study of shared clonotypes between healthy human individuals (dated by TCRdb to 2018 to 2021). Regarding the study in general: Three men and two women, aged 18 to 49 years, made up the cohort. Blood TCR repertoires of 5 or 6 healthy adults were deeply sequenced to estimate repertoire size and the extent of clonotype sharing between individuals. To increase sequencing depth and limit assay-specific biases, different laboratories used diverse techniques to prepare libraries and sequence TCR repertoires. Leukapheresis yielded between about 0.85 and 10 billion PBMCs per donor. For each donor, CD4 naive and CD4 memory were each given three plates, CD8 naive was given two plates, and CD8 memory was given one plate.

Donors were healthy HIV-negative adults with no recently reported acute infections or vaccinations. Every donor was a Caucasian adult living in Nashville, Tennessee, USA. Magnetic negative selection was used to enrich CD4+ T cells, after which naive cells were positively selected on CD45RA and the negative fraction became the memory subset. After blood collection by leukapheresis, PBMCs were isolated using Ficoll-Histopaque density gradient centrifugation and then cryopreserved in the vapor phase of liquid nitrogen. Analytical flow cytometry was used to check the purity and quantity of each magnetically sorted T cell population. From each sorted fraction, genomic DNA was isolated and quantified by UV absorbance on a Nanodrop 2000c. Via the germline V gene, CDR1 is SNHLY and CDR2 FYNNEI. Spanning cysteine to phenylalanine, the CDR3 consists of 12 amino acids. Solely the CDR3 DNA is kept, with 36 bases framed from the first base. Trimming removed 4 bases from V and 4 bases from J, leaving 7 bases between the germline ends.

As for this clone: The clone's antigen remains unknown. No much larger clonotype is one base removed from it; base qualities were not supplied.

General conclusions and limits of the study: Based on pairwise subsampling, the degree of clonotype sharing among donors was expected to be affected by sequencing depth. Compared with non-shared clonotypes, the clonotypes found in all four sorted-subset donors had higher generation probabilities. Naive subsets generally had larger estimated clonotype richness than memory subsets. Rarefaction of sorted-subset datasets indicated incomplete sequencing despite the large sequencing depth. The genetic and exposure-history diversity represented was limited by the small number of donors. Sharing across a few donors was observed for about 4.8% of naive CD4, less than 4% of naive CD8, 2% to 2.5% of memory CD4, and about 0.4% of memory CD8 clonotypes. Sampling was restricted to blood, and TCR repertoires in tissue are likely to differ from TCR repertoires in blood.

Using the deep immunoSEQ assay, multiplex PCR amplified TCR CDR3 regions from genomic DNA. Extracted genomic DNA from each cell subset was distributed evenly across all wells of several immunoSEQ 96-well plates, and each plate was treated as a replicate. Each replicate PCR for sorted subsets received about 200 ng genomic DNA, equal to around 32,000 T cell genomes. The purified libraries were quantified using a Qubit 3.0 fluorometer, sized with a Bioanalyzer 2100, and then quantified again using the KAPA Library Quantification kit. Every immunoSEQ 96-well plate was sequenced on a dedicated single-read 150-cycle Illumina NextSeq 550 flow cell. In the paper's pipeline: Because the immunoSEQ output included only junctional sequences and no quality scores, the filtering could not be the same as the filtering used for full-length reads. To assign V/J genes and CDR3, sequences were annotated against IMGT germline references using PyIR, a Python wrapper for IgBLAST v1.9. Reads with weak V/J assignments (E-value above 1e-6), missing CDR3, stop codons, out-of-frame junctions, or ambiguous translated residues were removed. V3J clonotypes were defined as sequences sharing an identical inferred V gene, J gene, and CDR3 amino acid sequence. To compute the percentage overlap between repertoires, the number of shared unique clonotypes was divided by the size of the smaller repertoire. RTK rarefaction, the Chao1 estimator, and Recon v2.1 estimates of unobserved clonotypes were used to assess repertoire richness. For all TCRbeta clonotypes obtained by the gDNA method from four donors, generation probabilities were computed with OLGA. TCRdb re-hosts the immuneACCESS table, in-frame sequences only. Its copies lack some clones; in the studies checked, an unresolved V gene accounts for under half of them, and the cause for the rest is not known. That table is the source of V, J and clone size, and D and trimming were worked out from the DNA. The sample contains millions of clones, just over 90% of them found a single time. The ten largest clones represent over 0.12% of the sample.

Recombination connected TRBV2 to TRBJ1-2, with the D gene too uncertain to name. The sequencing input was naive CD4+ T cells sorted from blood. The cell subset or site label of this sample denotes: CD45RA+ positively selected. The sequence derives from a young man in good health. The CDR3 protein: CASSGPSYGYTF. The DNA sequence is TGTGCCAGCAGTGGACCGTCCTATGGCTACACCTTC.